The text below deals with one T cell receptor beta chain. TCRdb called the RT-PCR reads again in MiXCR, with one record for every CDR3 protein. The sample records about 530,000 distinct CDR3 sequences, roughly 12% being singletons. The data are from a study of response to subunit inactivated influenza vaccine. Sequenced here: PBMCs from blood, sampled on the day of vaccination. The receptor's source is a man over 45 who received an inactivated influenza vaccine.

The CDR3, as DNA: TGCGCCAGCAGCTTGTCGCAGGGGCAAAGAAAGACCCAGTACTTC. Amino acids: CASSLSQGQRKTQYF. This rearrangement joins TRBV5-1 to TRBJ2-5; D may be TRBD1 (6 bases). Germline-derived CDR1 and CDR2 are SGHRS and YFSETQ. CDR3 length: 15 residues. V lost 1 base and J 6 bases, leaving 16 bases between the germline ends. The full variable domain, rest sourced from reference TRBV5-1 and TRBJ2-5, is KAGVTQTPRYLIKTRGQQVTLSCSPISGHRSVSWYQQTPGQGLQFLFEYFSETQRNKGNFPGRFSGRQFSNSRSEMNVSTLELGDSALYLCASSLSQGQRKTQYFGPGTRLLVL.